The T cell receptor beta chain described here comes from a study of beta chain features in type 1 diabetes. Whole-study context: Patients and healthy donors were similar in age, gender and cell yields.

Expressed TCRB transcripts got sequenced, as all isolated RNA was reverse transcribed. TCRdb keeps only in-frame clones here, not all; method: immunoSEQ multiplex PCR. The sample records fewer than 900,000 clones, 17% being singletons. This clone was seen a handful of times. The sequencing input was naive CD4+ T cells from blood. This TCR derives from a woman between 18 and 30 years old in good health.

Here the CDR3 DNA reads TGTGCCAGCAGCTCCAGGGTAGGCGACACTGAAGCTTTCTTT. Translated: CASSSRVGDTEAFF. The chain is built from TRBV7-2 and TRBJ1-1, with D tentatively TRBD1 (5 bases). V lost 4 bases and J lost 3, with 12 bases in between. The germline gives CDR1 SGHTA, CDR2 FQGNSA. The CDR3 covers 14 residues.